This entry lists 12 T cell receptor beta chains sequenced from one sample in a study of blood T cell repertoires in COVID-19. The assay was immunoSEQ multiplex PCR, and TCRdb's table has in-frame clones only and misses some. The sample has roughly 250,000 clones, around 89% seen once; the top ten hold about 1%. The sequencing sample was made of PBMCs or T cells enriched from blood (not recorded which). The receptors here all came from a man aged 45-65 years who had been exposed to COVID-19.

The chain has TRBV5-8 and TRBJ1-5; 10 bases match TRBD1. CDR1 SGHTS and CDR2 YDEGEE come from the germline V gene. After removal of 6 bases from V and 4 bases from J, the junction contained 7 bases not matched to a gene. This CDR3 spans 15 amino acids. The CDR3, as DNA: TGTGCCAGCATAGACAGGGGGCGAGGTAATCAGCCCCAGCATTTT. As protein: CASIDRGRGNQPQHF.

This chain links TRBV19 with TRBJ1-1; D may be TRBD1 (5 bases). V lost 5 bases to trimming and J lost 3 bases, with 16 bases between them. There are 15 residues in the CDR3. The germline CDR1 and CDR2 sequences are LNHDA and SQIVND (reference sequence). The CDR3 region is CASSPLGQLDTEAFF. The CDR3, as DNA: TGTGCCAGTAGTCCCTTGGGGCAGCTTGACACTGAAGCTTTCTTT.

The rearrangement joins TRBV19 to TRBJ1-5, with D perhaps TRBD1 (6 bases). Trimming pared 8 bases from V and 0 bases from J, leaving 14 bases between. The CDR3 runs to 15 residues. In germline, CDR1 is LNHDA, CDR2 SQIVND (reference sequence). CDR3 loop: CASQIGTSSNQPQHF. CDR3 nucleotides: TGTGCCAGTCAGATAGGGACAAGTAGCAATCAGCCCCAGCATTTT.

The J gene is TRBJ1-2, the V gene TRBV7-2; TRBD1 might be the D (6 bases). Trimming stripped 6 bases from V and 8 bases from J, with 13 bases between. CDR1 SGHTA and CDR2 FQGNSA come from the germline V gene. The CDR3 runs to 12 residues. The CDR3 reads CASRPDSFGYTF. CDR3 nucleotide sequence: TGTGCCAGCAGGCCGGACAGTTTCGGCTACACCTTC.

V usage is TRBV7-6 and J usage is TRBJ2-1; 7 bases line up with TRBD2. CDR3 length: 17 residues. Germline CDR1 is SGHVS and CDR2 is FNYEAQ. The ends lost 0 bases at V and 3 bases at J; junction bases unmatched: 8. The CDR3 bases are TGTGCCAGCAGCTTAGCGCCTGCGGGAGACCTCTACAATGAGCAGTTCTTC. It translates to CASSLAPAGDLYNEQFF.

The chain employs TRBV4-2 and TRBJ2-1; TRBD2 matches at 10 bases. The V and J ends lost 3 bases and 3 bases, in that order; junction bases with no gene match: 14. CDR1 is LGHNA and CDR2 is YNFKEQ in the germline V gene. The length of the CDR3 is 19 residues. The CDR3 DNA follows: TGTGCCAGCAGCCATTCCAATCCGCGAGGACTAGCGGACTACAATGAGCAGTTCTTC. Its protein product is CASSHSNPRGLADYNEQFF.

This clone came up a few times. The genes are TRBV2 and TRBJ2-5, with 10 positions matching TRBD1. Germline CDR1 reads SNHLY; CDR2 reads FYNNEI. Trimming took 5 bases from V and 4 from J; bases not matched to a gene: 7. The CDR3 sequence is 15 residues long. The CDR3 nucleotides are TGTGCCAGCAGTTCTCCGGGACAGGGGTCAGAGACCCAGTACTTC. This encodes CASSSPGQGSETQYF.

Only a few counts were recorded for this clone. The V and J genes are TRBV7-9 and TRBJ1-3, with a tentative D call TRBD1 (5 bases). Per germline, CDR1 SEHNR and CDR2 FQNEAQ (reference sequence). The CDR3 spans 13 residues. The V gene lost 10 bases and the J gene lost 0 bases, with 10 bases spanning the gap. The CDR3 loop reads CAIQGYSGNTIYF. The CDR3 DNA reads as TGTGCCATTCAGGGTTACTCTGGAAACACCATATATTTT.

The chain joins TRBV9 to TRBJ1-3, with D possibly TRBD1 on 5 matching bases. This CDR3 has 13 residues. Per germline, CDR1 SGDLS and CDR2 YYNGEE. V lost 3 bases and J lost 2, with 6 bases in between. The CDR3 nucleotides are TGTGCCAGCAGCGCAGGGCCTGGAAACACCATATATTTT. This codes for CASSAGPGNTIYF.

The chain combines TRBV25-1 with TRBJ1-5, with 8 bases fitting TRBD1. V trimming: 3 bases; J trimming: 2 bases; junction bases outside the gene matches: 0. This CDR3 is 14 amino acids long. Germline CDR1 and CDR2: MGHDK and SYGVNS. CDR3 sequence: CASSETGGNQPQHF. Written as DNA, the CDR3 is TGTGCCAGCAGTGAGACAGGGGGCAATCAGCCCCAGCATTTT.

This chain joins TRBV27 and TRBJ1-6; TRBD1 is a possible D gene (6 bases). Germline values: CDR1 MNHEY, CDR2 SMNVEV (reference sequence). V gave up 1 base and J gave up 0 bases, with 13 bases separating them. This CDR3 is built from 18 residues. The CDR3 reads CASSLWGPGYSYNSPLHF. The CDR3 nucleotides are TGTGCCAGCAGTTTATGGGGGCCAGGTTACTCCTATAATTCACCCCTCCACTTT.

A note on this clone: The junction departs from the called germline gene at one end, perhaps through a read error. The V and J genes are TRBV6-5 and TRBJ2-7, with D possibly TRBD1 on 6 matching bases. The CDR3 is 12 amino acids. CDR1 and CDR2 (germline): MNHEY, SVGAGI. The CDR3: CASSLGLTGKDF. The CDR3 DNA follows: TGTGCCAGCAGTCTAGGCCTTACAGGGAAGGACTTC.